The 10 T cell receptor beta chains presented below share a single source sample, sequenced in a study of CD8+ T cells in alopecia areata. RNA, once extracted, was reverse transcribed into cDNA for use as the sequencing template. TCRdb keeps only in-frame clones here, not all; method: immunoSEQ multiplex PCR. The table has under 95,000 clones, about three quarters seen once. The treatment here: oral pan-JAK inhibitor, 5-10 mg twice daily. The sample in question was CD8+ T cells sorted from blood, obtained at week 44, from a patient treated with tofacitinib. Receptor source: a human donor with alopecia areata.

About this clone: This same CDR3 is encoded by further DNA sequences in the sample. J is TRBJ1-1 and V is TRBV19; D is ambiguous. CDR3 length: 12 amino acids. Deletions cut 3 bases from V and 1 base from J, with 3 bases between. Germline lookup yields CDR1 LNHDA and CDR2 SQIVND (reference sequence). The chain's CDR3 is CASSMTNTEAFF. CDR3 DNA: TGTGCCAGTAGTATGACGAACACTGAAGCTTTCTTT.

The chain combines TRBV30 with TRBJ1-2; D is unclear. The CDR3 runs 14 residues. With 1 base removed from V and 4 bases from J, the gap between germline ends came to 13 bases. Germline values: CDR1 GTSNPN, CDR2 SVGIG (reference sequence). The DNA for the CDR3 is TGTGCCTGGAGTGATCTTCCAGGTAGCTATGGCTACACCTTC. This translates into CAWSDLPGSYGYTF.

The chain joins TRBV10-3 to TRBJ1-1; D may be TRBD1 (5 bases). V lost 4 bases to trimming and J lost 8 bases, with 8 bases between them. This CDR3 contains 11 residues. Germline-derived CDR1 and CDR2 are ENHRY and SYGVKD. The CDR3 region has the DNA TGTGCCATCAGTGGGGGCGCGGAAGCTTTCTTT. The encoded protein is CAISGGAEAFF.

Notes on this clone: Likely a read error: the CDR3 ends without its conserved phenylalanine or tryptophan. V gene TRBV5-4 combines with J gene TRBJ1-6; D is unclear. Trimming left V 0 bases short and J 7 bases short, with 11 bases between. The length of the CDR3 is 15 residues. The germline gives CDR1 SGHNT, CDR2 YYREEE (reference sequence). The CDR3 DNA is TGTGCCAGCAGCTTGGCCGGGGAAGGGAATTCACCCCTCCACCTT. Protein: CASSLAGEGNSPLHL.

In its sample, this clone was seen once. This sequence joins TRBV21-1 and TRBJ2-7; the D call in the table, TRBD1, was not verified against the DNA. TRBV21-1 is deemed a pseudogene. This CDR3 contains 14 residues. CDR3 region: CASRFGTGCYEQYF. The CDR3 nucleotides read TGTGCCAGCCGGTTCGGGACAGGGTGCTACGAGCAGTACTTC.

The chain links TRBV27 to TRBJ1-1; perhaps TRBD1 as D (6 bases). V gave up 5 bases and J gave up 8 bases, with 15 bases separating them. Germline V gene sequence: CDR1 MNHEY, CDR2 SMNVEV (reference sequence). This CDR3 is built from 13 residues. The CDR3, as DNA: TGTGCCAGCAGTGCCGTCCCCGACAGGGAAGCTTTCTTT. Its translation is CASSAVPDREAFF.

The sample holds a few counts of this clone. V gene TRBV10-3 combines with J gene TRBJ1-1; D is ambiguous. V shed 4 bases and J shed 4 bases, with 7 bases lying between them. Germline CDR1 ENHRY, CDR2 SYGVKD. The CDR3 sequence is 12 residues long. CDR3 DNA: TGTGCCATCAGTGCCGAGTCCACTGAAGCTTTCTTT. Translating it yields CAISAESTEAFF.

The chain combines TRBV29-1 with TRBJ2-7; tentatively, D is TRBD1 or TRBD2 (7 bases each). The CDR3 extends over 16 amino acids. The V gene's germline CDR1 is SQVTM and CDR2 ANQGSEA. V lost 6 bases, J lost 0 bases, and 21 bases lay in between. The DNA of the CDR3 is TGCAGCGTCCTCCGAGGGGAGGGGGCGGGCTCCTACGAGCAGTACTTC. Translation gives CSVLRGEGAGSYEQYF.

The CDR3: CSAAVEADTQYF. The DNA for the CDR3 is TGCAGCGCTGCAGTTGAGGCAGATACGCAGTATTTT. The chain combines TRBV29-1 with TRBJ2-3; no clear D gene. This CDR3 region has 12 residues. Deletions cut 7 bases from V and 4 bases from J, with 12 bases between. Germline CDR1 reads SQVTM; CDR2 reads ANQGSEA.

The chain is built from TRBV5-8 and TRBJ2-5; D might be TRBD1 (5 bases). The CDR3 is 15 amino acids. CDR1 is SGHTS, CDR2 YDEGEE, per germline. The ends were cut back, 0 bases at V and 9 bases at J, with 18 bases in the middle. The chain's CDR3 is CASSLEGAGFKAQYF. In nucleotides, the CDR3 is TGTGCCAGCAGCTTGGAAGGGGCAGGGTTTAAGGCCCAGTACTTC.